This TCR beta chain was captured by sequencing in a study of cytomegalovirus exposure and HLA in healthy donors (dated by TCRdb to the late 2010s). A note on the overall study: The roughly 670 repertoires of the first cohort and the 110 or so validation repertoires were produced on the same platform, according to a later analysis. The aim of the study was to test whether cataloging public T cell receptors could identify signatures of past pathogen exposure. A separate validation cohort of 90 to 150 different subjects was used in addition to the roughly 640-subject first cohort. To predict cytomegalovirus infection status, the study combined high-throughput TCR immunosequencing, statistical association of individual TCRs with disease status, and machine learning. Broader findings and caveats from the paper: The study listed 150 to 200 TCR beta chains as associated with cytomegalovirus. Most TCR sequences were observed very rarely across donors, whereas some public TCRs were present in many individuals. The classifier was reported to diagnose cytomegalovirus status with high specificity and sensitivity in both the original and validation cohorts. Of the cluster scores, 85% to 95% were above 0 in a later analysis, which found that TCRs clustered in the first cohort also tended to co-occur in the approximately 110 validation repertoires. The authors suggested that the approach could potentially be extended to other disease states and immunological phenotypes. In vitro tests confirmed that a few of the cytomegalovirus-associated TCR beta chains recognize cytomegalovirus antigens. All 120 or so repertoires were used to score co-occurrence in the validation cohort in a later analysis, because that analysis had no HLA typing for the cohort.

Trimming takes 6 bases from V and 4 bases from J, and the germline ends sit 7 bases apart. Reading the germline V gene gives CDR1 ENHRY and CDR2 SYGVKD. The CDR3 goes from the cysteine to the phenylalanine over 12 residues. Only the CDR3 part of the read is kept: 36 bases, read in frame from the first base. The library was generated by the immunoSEQ multiplex PCR assay. As for how the authors treated the data: A statistical classification framework was built for diagnosing cytomegalovirus status from the catalog of TCR beta chain sequences. TCRdb limited this immuneACCESS table to in-frame rearrangements with V and J called. A share of clones is missing; checked studies link under half to unresolved V genes, and the rest is unexplained. The D gene and trimming were derived from the DNA, and the V and J assignments and clone size from that table. The sample yields over 150,000 clones; roughly 80% were counted once. The ten largest clonotypes hold approximately 3% of the sample.

The donors belonged to the validation cohort of about 120 subjects, which was separate from the 666-subject first cohort. This clone was picked up a small number of times. Its antigen specificity is not known. The sample holds no much larger clone one base away, and base qualities are not on file. Recombination linked TRBV10-3 to TRBJ2-1; too little of a D gene remains to name it. The specimen sequenced was PBMCs. The TCR sequence derives from a woman aged 18-29 years in good health and CMV-seropositive. The base sequence is TGTGCCATCAGCCCCCCATACAATGAGCAGTTCTTC. Translated, it reads CAISPPYNEQFF.